These 2 T cell receptor beta chains originate from one sample sequenced in a study of OX40 agonist ivuxolimab in advanced cancers. Sequencing was performed with immunoSEQ multiplex PCR; in TCRdb, only in-frame clones are kept and a portion is missing. The sample records 90,000 to 100,000 clones, more than 85% being singletons. The material sequenced was CD4+ or CD8+ T cells sorted from blood, taken in a trial of the OX40 agonist ivuxolimab. These receptors all stem from an adult with an advanced solid tumor such as melanoma, head and neck, liver or kidney cancer.

The V call is TRBV7-2, the J call TRBJ1-2; D gene unclear. This CDR3 is built from 15 residues. Germline CDR1 reads SGHTA; CDR2 reads FQGNSA. The germline V and J ends were trimmed by 1 base and 0 bases, with 9 bases remaining between them. The CDR3 bases are TGTGCCAGCAGCTTAGTTATAGGGCCTAACTATGGCTACACCTTC. It yields the protein CASSLVIGPNYGYTF.

The gene calls are TRBV11-2 and TRBJ2-1; maybe TRBD2 (5 bases). Germline V gene sequence: CDR1 SGHAT, CDR2 FQNNGV. The CDR3 is 14 residues long. V gave up 2 bases and J gave up 0 bases, with 5 bases separating them. DNA for the CDR3: TGTGCCAGCAGCTTAACTAGCTCCTACAATGAGCAGTTCTTC. The encoded protein is CASSLTSSYNEQFF.